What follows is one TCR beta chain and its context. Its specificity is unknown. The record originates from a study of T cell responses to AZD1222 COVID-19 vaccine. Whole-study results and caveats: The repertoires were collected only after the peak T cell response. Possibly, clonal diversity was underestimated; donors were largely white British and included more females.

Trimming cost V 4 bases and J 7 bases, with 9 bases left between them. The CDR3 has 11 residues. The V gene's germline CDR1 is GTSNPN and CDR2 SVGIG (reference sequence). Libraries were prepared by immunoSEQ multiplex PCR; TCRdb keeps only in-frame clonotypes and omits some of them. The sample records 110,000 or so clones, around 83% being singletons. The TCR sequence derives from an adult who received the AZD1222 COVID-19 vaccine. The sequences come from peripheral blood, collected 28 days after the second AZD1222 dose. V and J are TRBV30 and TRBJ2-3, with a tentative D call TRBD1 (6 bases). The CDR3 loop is CAWNQGNTQYF. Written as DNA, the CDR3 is TGTGCCTGGAACCAGGGGAATACGCAGTATTTT. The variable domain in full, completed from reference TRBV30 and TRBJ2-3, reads SQTIHQWPATLVQPVGSPLSLECTVEGTSNPNLYWYRQAAGRGLQLLFYSVGIGQISSEVPQNLSASRPQDRQFILSSKKLLLSDSGFYLCAWNQGNTQYFGPGTRLTVL.